The source of this T cell receptor (beta chain) is a study of T cell repertoires in cytomegalovirus infection. The overall study: Signatures in public TCR beta sequences pointed to both CMV infection and matching HLA type.

Findings and limits, study-wide: Clonotypes of TCR beta that were HLA-C-restricted and CMV-specific dominated the ex vivo response.

One entry per CDR3 protein, called by TCRdb with MiXCR from the reads. The sample lists 400,000 to 550,000 distinct CDR3 sequences; about 10% were seen once. This clonotype was counted at least ten times. Antigen: not known. Deletions cut 0 bases from V and 0 bases from J, with 11 bases between. The length of the CDR3 is 15 residues. Looked up from germline, CDR1 is DFQATT and CDR2 is SNEGSKA (reference sequence). The specimen was PBMCs. The chain joins TRBV20-1 to TRBJ1-2; tentative D call: TRBD1 (5 bases). This clonotype was sampled from a human donor in good health (CMV status not recorded). Some clones in this sample may be carry-over from other donors' samples. The CDR3 nucleotides read TGCAGTGCTAGAGATTCCGCACAGGCTAACTATGGCTACACCTTC. Protein product: CSARDSAQANYGYTF.